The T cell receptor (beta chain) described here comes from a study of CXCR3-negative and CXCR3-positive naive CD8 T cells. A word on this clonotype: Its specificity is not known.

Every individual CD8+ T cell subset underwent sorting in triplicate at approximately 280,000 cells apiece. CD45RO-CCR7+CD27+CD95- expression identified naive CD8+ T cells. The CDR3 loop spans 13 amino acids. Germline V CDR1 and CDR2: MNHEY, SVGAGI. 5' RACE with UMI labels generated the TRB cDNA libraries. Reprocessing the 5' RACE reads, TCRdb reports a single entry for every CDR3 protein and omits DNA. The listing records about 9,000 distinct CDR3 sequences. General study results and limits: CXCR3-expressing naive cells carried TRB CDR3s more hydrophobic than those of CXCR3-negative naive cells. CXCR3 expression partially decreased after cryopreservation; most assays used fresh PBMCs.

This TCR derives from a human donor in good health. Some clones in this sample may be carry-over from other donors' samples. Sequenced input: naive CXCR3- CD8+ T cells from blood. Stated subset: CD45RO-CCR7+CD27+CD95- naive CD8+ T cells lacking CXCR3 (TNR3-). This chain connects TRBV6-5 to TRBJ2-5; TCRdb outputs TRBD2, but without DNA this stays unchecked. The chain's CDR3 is CASSQTSGETQYF.